A single sample gave rise to the 7 T cell receptor beta chains below, sequenced in a study of early T cells in non-severe SARS-CoV-2 infection (dated by TCRdb to 2020 to 2022). The library was prepared using 5' RACE. TCRdb records NextSeq 500 as the sequencer. Clones were called with MiXCR by TCRdb after fastp trimmed the public reads at Q25, and only in-frame beta chains were retained. Each CDR3 protein appears once, grouped with its most common genes and DNA. Recorded for this sample are roughly 63,000 distinct CDR3 sequences; under 15% of them occurred a single time. The ten largest clonotypes hold over 3% of the sample. The sequencing input was whole blood. The receptors originated from an adult who was a healthcare worker with PCR-confirmed SARS-CoV-2 infection or an uninfected control (not recorded which).

This clonotype has more than one count but fewer than ten. J is TRBJ2-3 and V is TRBV20-1; 8 bases are a match to TRBD1. This CDR3 is 15 amino acids long. J gave up 0 bases and V 4 bases, and 6 bases lay outside the gene matches. Germline assignment: CDR1 DFQATT and CDR2 SNEGSKA (reference sequence). The CDR3 sequence is CSATPTGGSTDTQYF. As DNA, the CDR3 is TGCAGTGCTACCCCAACAGGGGGTAGCACAGATACGCAGTATTTT.

This chain links TRBV28 with TRBJ2-7; D remains ambiguous. V shed 3 bases and J shed 2 bases, with 5 bases lying between them. Germline V gene sequence: CDR1 MDHEN, CDR2 SYDVKM. The CDR3 is 12 amino acids. CDR3 amino acids: CASSFRTYEQYF. In DNA, the CDR3 is TGTGCCAGCAGTTTCAGGACCTACGAGCAGTACTTC.

The V gene is TRBV29-1, the J gene TRBJ2-1; D unclear. Trimming took off 4 bases at V and 4 bases at J, with 14 bases between the two ends. CDR1 is SQVTM, CDR2 ANQGSEA, per germline. This CDR3 contains 14 residues. The CDR3 is CSVATERLYNEQFF. DNA of the CDR3: TGCAGCGTTGCTACCGAGCGACTTTACAATGAGCAGTTCTTC.

This clonotype was counted between two and nine times. The chain links TRBV18 to TRBJ1-2; 8 nucleotides match TRBD1. This CDR3 contains 15 residues. The V gene's germline CDR1 is KGHSH and CDR2 LQKENI. The V gene end was trimmed by 6 bases and the J gene end by 5 bases; junction bases not matched to a gene: 11. This chain's CDR3 is CASSPDRAPEYGYTF. The CDR3 DNA reads TGTGCCAGCTCTCCGGACAGGGCCCCCGAGTATGGCTACACCTTC.

This clonotype was counted only a few times. This chain uses TRBV28 with TRBJ2-3; 12 nucleotides match TRBD1. V shed 5 bases and J 3 bases; nucleotides not matched to a gene: 6. Germline lookup yields CDR1 MDHEN and CDR2 SYDVKM. The CDR3 extends over 16 amino acids. In DNA, the CDR3 is TGTGCCAGCAGTCTTCCGGGACAGGGGGCGACAGATACGCAGTATTTT. Translating gives CASSLPGQGATDTQYF.

This clonotype came up a few times. The V call is TRBV25-1, the J call TRBJ2-7; TRBD1 is a possible D gene (5 bases). The V gene's germline CDR1 is MGHDK and CDR2 SYGVNS. CDR3 length: 12 residues. V was pared by 4 bases and J by 3 bases, with 7 bases between. In nucleotides, the CDR3 is TGTGCCAGCAGTGGGACAATCTACGAGCAGTACTTC. As protein: CASSGTIYEQYF.

This clonotype was detected only a few times. CDR3 sequence (DNA): TGTGCCAGCATTCTTTCGTCCTCACCCCTCCACTTT. Its protein is CASILSSSPLHF. The chain is built from TRBV2 and TRBJ1-6; D unresolved. CDR3 length: 12 residues. Germline V gene sequence: CDR1 SNHLY, CDR2 FYNNEI. V was shortened by 7 bases and J by 10 bases, with 11 bases between the two germline ends. Supplemented by reference TRBV2 and TRBJ1-6, the full variable domain reads EPEVTQTPSHQVTQMGQEVILRCVPISNHLYFYWYRQILGQKVEFLVSFYNNEISEKSEIFDDQFSVERPDGSNFTLKIRSTKLEDSAMYFCASILSSSPLHFGNGTRLTVT.